The 21 T cell receptor beta chains in this list originate from one sample, sequenced in a study of radiotherapy plus CTLA-4 blockade in lung cancer. The table came from immunoSEQ multiplex PCR; TCRdb's copy has only in-frame clones and leaves some out. The table shows 90,000 to 95,000 clones, with about 83% occurring only once. The sample was peripheral blood, taken from a patient treated with radiotherapy plus ipilimumab. The receptors shown here come from a human donor with non-small cell lung cancer who had stable disease on radiotherapy plus ipilimumab.

The table lists this clone with a few counts. The genes are TRBV10-3 and TRBJ2-1, with 10 nucleotides matching TRBD2. The CDR3 spans 13 residues. Germline trimming cut 10 bases from V and 7 bases from J; bases unmatched to any gene: 7. In germline, CDR1 is ENHRY, CDR2 SYGVKD. DNA of the CDR3: TGTGCCACCCTAGCGGGAGAAAGTAATGAGCAGTTCTTC. This codes for CATLAGESNEQFF.

This clone was counted a single time. The chain couples TRBV6-5 to TRBJ1-2; D ambiguous. V was trimmed by 5 bases and J by 2 bases, leaving 9 bases between them. This CDR3 has 13 residues. Per the germline V gene, CDR1 is MNHEY and CDR2 is SVGAGI. This chain's CDR3 is CASSASVNYGYTF. In DNA, the CDR3 is TGTGCCAGCAGTGCCTCGGTCAACTATGGCTACACCTTC.

CDR3 sequence: CASSVTSGTSTDTQYF. The CDR3 nucleotides are TGTGCCAGCAGCGTAACTAGCGGGACAAGCACAGATACGCAGTATTTT. The rearrangement joins TRBV9 to TRBJ2-3, with 10 bases matching TRBD2. CDR1 and CDR2 (germline): SGDLS, YYNGEE. V trimming: 1 base; J trimming: 0 bases; junction bases outside the gene matches: 2. This CDR3 comprises 16 residues.

The V call is TRBV30, the J call TRBJ1-3; D gene uncertain. Germline V gives CDR1 GTSNPN, CDR2 SVGIG (reference sequence). The CDR3 has 11 residues. V lost 4 bases and J lost 2, with 3 bases in between. CDR3 in amino acids: CAWMTGNTIYF. Here the CDR3 DNA reads TGTGCCTGGATGACTGGAAACACCATATATTTT.

The rearrangement joins TRBV7-9 to TRBJ2-5, with TRBD1 as a possible D gene (6 bases). There are 14 residues in the CDR3. CDR1 and CDR2 from the germline V gene are SEHNR and FQNEAQ (reference sequence). V was pared by 5 bases and J by 0 bases, with 10 bases between. CDR3 sequence: CASSSGQYQETQYF. In DNA form, the CDR3 reads TGTGCCAGCAGCAGCGGACAGTACCAAGAGACCCAGTACTTC.

The chain employs TRBV5-1 and TRBJ2-7, with 8 bases matching TRBD1. This CDR3 spans 15 amino acids. Germline assignment: CDR1 SGHRS and CDR2 YFSETQ. V was clipped by 1 base and J by 6 bases; unmatched bases: 9. The CDR3 DNA reads TGCGCCAGCAGCTTGTTCGGGCAGGGGGCAGGCGAGCAGTACTTC. Protein: CASSLFGQGAGEQYF.

A few counts support this clone. This chain uses TRBV28 with TRBJ2-1; 8 nucleotides align to TRBD2. The CDR3 has 15 amino acids. With V trimmed by 9 bases and J by 8 bases, 15 bases remained unmatched. From germline, CDR1 is MDHEN and CDR2 SYDVKM. This CDR3 reads CASLLGGAGVDEQFF. In nucleotides, the CDR3 is TGTGCCAGTCTTCTTGGGGGAGCGGGAGTCGATGAGCAGTTCTTC.

This chain links TRBV9 with TRBJ1-6; D ambiguous. Germline-derived CDR1 and CDR2 are SGDLS and YYNGEE. V was cut by 6 bases and J by 9 bases, with 13 bases left in between. CDR3 size: 13 residues. DNA of the CDR3: TGTGCCAGCAACTCGGGTGGAAGTTCACCCCTCCACTTT. Translation: CASNSGGSSPLHF.

The chain couples TRBV10-3 to TRBJ2-7; maybe TRBD1 (6 bases). The CDR3 has 14 residues. Per the germline V gene, CDR1 is ENHRY and CDR2 is SYGVKD. The germline V and J ends were trimmed by 4 bases and 1 base, with 11 bases remaining between them. CDR3 bases: TGTGCCATCAGTGCAGGGGATTTGTCCTACGAGCAGTACTTC. Amino acid sequence: CAISAGDLSYEQYF.

The rearrangement uses TRBV19 and TRBJ2-2; the D is unclear. Trimming took off 7 bases at V and 2 bases at J, with 17 bases between the two ends. The CDR3 has 16 residues. CDR1 and CDR2 from the germline V gene are LNHDA and SQIVND (reference sequence). In nucleotides, the CDR3 is TGTGCCAGTACCTCCCAGTCAAGGGCTAACACCGGGGAGCTGTTTTTT. As protein: CASTSQSRANTGELFF.

The rearrangement uses TRBV10-3 and TRBJ2-5; TRBD2 might be the D (6 bases). The CDR3 spans 13 residues. The germline CDR1 and CDR2 sequences are ENHRY and SYGVKD. Trimming removed 4 bases at V and 5 bases at J, with 11 bases between. This chain's CDR3 is CAISAGEGETQYF. As DNA, the CDR3 is TGTGCCATCAGTGCGGGAGAGGGGGAGACCCAGTACTTC.

The chain couples TRBV14 to TRBJ1-2, with TRBD1 as a possible D gene (6 bases). CDR1 is SGHDN and CDR2 is FVKESK in the germline V gene. V lost 4 bases, J lost 7 bases, and 13 bases lay in between. The CDR3 contains 13 residues. CDR3 coding DNA: TGTGCCAGCAGCCTACCGGGGGCGGGTGGCTACACCTTC. This gives the protein CASSLPGAGGYTF.

The chain recombines TRBV5-1 with TRBJ2-7; 8 positions match TRBD1. This CDR3 spans 13 amino acids. Germline V gene lookup returns CDR1 SGHRS and CDR2 YFSETQ. Trimming removed 7 bases from V and 7 bases from J; junction bases left unmatched: 10. CDR3 sequence reads: CASGWTGPWEQYF. DNA of the CDR3: TGCGCCAGCGGCTGGACAGGGCCCTGGGAGCAGTACTTC.

In this sample, this clone turned up once. V usage is TRBV7-6 and J usage is TRBJ2-5, with D uncertain. The ends were cut back, 2 bases at V and 2 bases at J, with 9 bases in the middle. Germline lookup yields CDR1 SGHVS and CDR2 FNYEAQ. The CDR3 consists of 14 residues. CDR3: CASSLRQSQETQYF. CDR3 nucleotides: TGTGCCAGCAGCTTACGGCAGTCTCAAGAGACCCAGTACTTC.

This clone was recorded once. CDR3 DNA sequence: TGCGCCAGCAGCGTGACTAGCGGGATAAACACCGGGGAGCTGTTTTTT. Its protein product is CASSVTSGINTGELFF. V and J are TRBV5-1 and TRBJ2-2; 11 bases line up with TRBD2. CDR3 length: 16 residues. Germline CDR1 SGHRS, CDR2 YFSETQ. The junction had 4 bases not matched to a gene; V was cut back by 4 bases and J by 2 bases.

The chain combines TRBV19 with TRBJ2-2, with D unclear. The germline V gene has CDR1 LNHDA and CDR2 SQIVND (reference sequence). The CDR3 is 12 residues long. Trimming took off 8 bases at V and 4 bases at J, with 8 bases between the two ends. The CDR3 loop is CASLIGTGELFF. The CDR3 DNA sequence: TGTGCCAGTCTTATTGGCACCGGGGAGCTGTTTTTT.

The chain links TRBV7-9 to TRBJ1-2, with a possible D match to TRBD1 (5 bases). V lost 2 bases to trimming and J lost 2 bases, with 12 bases between them. This CDR3 has 15 amino acids. CDR1 is SEHNR, CDR2 FQNEAQ, per germline (reference sequence). In DNA form, the CDR3 reads TGTGCCAGCAGCTTATGGGGGGGTCAGAACTATGGCTACACCTTC. The encoded protein is CASSLWGGQNYGYTF.

The rearrangement joins TRBV6-4 to TRBJ1-1; 7 positions agree with TRBD1. With 6 bases clipped from V and 7 bases from J, the junction kept 11 bases outside the gene matches. The CDR3 spans 14 residues. Germline V gene lookup returns CDR1 MRHNA and CDR2 SNTAGT. CDR3 sequence (DNA): TGTGCCAGCAGAACCGGAGGGGGCGCGGGTGAAGCTTTCTTT. Encoded protein: CASRTGGGAGEAFF.

This chain joins TRBV5-1 and TRBJ2-5, with 7 bases identical to TRBD1. After removal of 4 bases from V and 2 bases from J, the junction contained 5 bases not matched to a gene. The CDR3 runs to 14 residues. CDR1 SGHRS and CDR2 YFSETQ come from the germline V gene. The CDR3 DNA follows: TGCGCCAGCAGCACCGGGACAGCGCAAGAGACCCAGTACTTC. Its translation: CASSTGTAQETQYF.

This chain joins TRBV7-2 and TRBJ1-2; TRBD1 aligns across 7 bases. V lost 5 bases, J lost 8 bases, and 8 bases stayed unmatched. This CDR3 contains 13 residues. Per the germline V gene, CDR1 is SGHTA and CDR2 is FQGNSA. The CDR3 DNA reads TGTGCCAGCAGCCTACCTACAGGGGTGGGCTACACCTTC. It specifies CASSLPTGVGYTF.

The V and J genes are TRBV5-1 and TRBJ1-6; perhaps TRBD1 as D (5 bases). The germline CDR1 and CDR2 sequences are SGHRS and YFSETQ. CDR3 length equals 15 residues. V was shortened by 1 base and J by 14 bases, with 19 bases between the two germline ends. This CDR3 is CASSLTTTPGGSLHF. CDR3 coding DNA: TGCGCCAGCAGCTTGACAACGACCCCGGGGGGGTCCCTCCACTTT.